Presented here are 15 T cell receptor beta chains from one specimen sequenced in a study of T cell clonotyping in hematopoietic cell transplantation. This table comes from immunoSEQ multiplex PCR, and its TCRdb copy is limited to in-frame clones, with some not included. The profile covers around 9,500 clones, with approximately 93% appearing a single time and 5.7% taken by the ten largest. The starting material was PBMCs, obtained 100 days after allogeneic stem cell transplant. The receptor source for this set is a male patient aged 45-59 years who had an allogeneic stem cell transplant from a related donor, so T cells may come from the graft donor. Some clones in this sample may be carry-over from other donors' samples.

The V gene is TRBV5-1, the J gene TRBJ1-1; 11 nucleotides align to TRBD1. Germline assignment: CDR1 SGHRS and CDR2 YFSETQ. This CDR3 has 16 residues. The junction had 4 bases not matched to a gene; V was cut back by 3 bases and J by 0 bases. The CDR3: CASSSGTGGMNTEAFF. The CDR3 DNA sequence: TGCGCCAGCAGCTCCGGGACAGGGGGAATGAACACTGAAGCTTTCTTT.

The genes are TRBV5-1 and TRBJ2-1, with 8 bases lining up with TRBD1. This CDR3 is 14 amino acids long. V gave up 4 bases and J gave up 7 bases; unmatched junction bases: 7. Germline V gene lookup returns CDR1 SGHRS and CDR2 YFSETQ. The CDR3 DNA reads as TGCGCCAGCAGCCATGGGACAGGTAGAAATGAGCAGTTCTTC. Translating it yields CASSHGTGRNEQFF.

The CDR3 DNA sequence: TGTGCCAGCAGCGCCGGGACAGGGGGTGGGCCCCAGCATTTT. The encoded protein is CASSAGTGGGPQHF. The chain carries TRBV7-2 and TRBJ1-5; 11 bases align to TRBD1. The germline V gene encodes CDR1 SGHTA and CDR2 FQGNSA. J was trimmed by 9 bases and V by 5 bases; bases with no gene match: 6. This CDR3 comprises 14 residues.

This chain joins TRBV2 and TRBJ1-2; no clear D gene. CDR3 length: 13 residues. Germline values: CDR1 SNHLY, CDR2 FYNNEI. Trimming shortened V by 7 bases and J by 3 bases, and 12 bases separated the two germline ends. This chain's CDR3 is CASMVGSHYGYTF. In nucleotides, the CDR3 is TGTGCCAGCATGGTAGGGAGTCACTATGGCTACACCTTC.

The chain employs TRBV7-2 and TRBJ2-5, with 9 bases fitting TRBD2. The length of the CDR3 is 17 residues. V lost 1 base and J lost 5; bases outside the gene matches: 11. CDR1 and CDR2 from the germline V gene are SGHTA and FQGNSA. Here the CDR3 DNA reads TGTGCCAGCAGCTTAGAAGGCGGGGGGGCGGTCCCCGAGACCCAGTACTTC. Protein sequence: CASSLEGGGAVPETQYF.

This chain connects TRBV2 to TRBJ1-4; D remains ambiguous. Germline V gives CDR1 SNHLY, CDR2 FYNNEI. The CDR3 contains 11 residues. Trimming cost V 6 bases and J 8 bases, with 7 bases left between them. Here the CDR3 reads CASSGWEKLFF. The CDR3 DNA reads TGTGCCAGCAGCGGTTGGGAAAAACTGTTTTTT.

V and J are TRBV4-1 and TRBJ2-1, with a possible D match to TRBD2 (6 bases). The length of the CDR3 is 17 residues. V was clipped by 0 bases and J by 0 bases, with 12 bases between them. Looked up from germline, CDR1 is MGHRA and CDR2 is YSYEKL. The CDR3 loop reads CASSQEAGRDSYNEQFF. The CDR3 DNA reads TGCGCCAGCAGCCAAGAAGCGGGTCGGGACTCCTACAATGAGCAGTTCTTC.

V is TRBV28 and J is TRBJ2-4; TRBD1 is a possible D gene (5 bases). Germline V gene sequence: CDR1 MDHEN, CDR2 SYDVKM. Deletions cut 5 bases from V and 10 bases from J, with 15 bases between. This CDR3 region has 13 residues. CDR3 region: CASSIPTVMIQYF. The CDR3, as DNA: TGTGCCAGCAGTATACCGACAGTCATGATTCAGTACTTC.

This chain joins TRBV6-1 and TRBJ1-5; D is uncertain. Trimming stripped 6 bases from V and 5 bases from J, with 14 bases between. Per germline, CDR1 MNHNS and CDR2 SASEGT. This CDR3 is 14 amino acids long. CDR3 protein: CASRVLGRDQPQHF. CDR3 DNA sequence: TGTGCCAGCAGGGTTTTAGGGCGAGATCAGCCCCAGCATTTT.

The gene calls are TRBV20-1 and TRBJ2-5; D remains ambiguous. The CDR3 totals 11 residues. Germline V CDR1 and CDR2: DFQATT, SNEGSKA (reference sequence). V was shortened by 3 bases and J by 3 bases, with 5 bases between the two germline ends. The CDR3 sequence: CSARPKETQYF. The CDR3 coding sequence is TGCAGTGCTAGGCCGAAAGAGACCCAGTACTTC.

This chain connects TRBV5-1 to TRBJ2-7; the D gene is possibly TRBD2 (5 bases). The CDR3 consists of 13 residues. With 4 bases removed from V and 4 bases from J, the gap between germline ends came to 12 bases. Germline values: CDR1 SGHRS, CDR2 YFSETQ. CDR3 loop: CASSADGGYEQYF. In DNA, the CDR3 is TGCGCCAGCAGCGCCGATGGAGGTTACGAGCAGTACTTC.

The V and J genes are TRBV7-9 and TRBJ1-2; 9 nucleotides align to TRBD1. Germline V gives CDR1 SEHNR, CDR2 FQNEAQ (reference sequence). The V and J ends lost 2 bases and 6 bases, in that order; junction bases with no gene match: 7. This CDR3 is built from 15 residues. CDR3 amino acids: CASSLSGWDRDGYTF. DNA for the CDR3: TGTGCCAGCAGCTTATCGGGGTGGGACAGGGATGGCTACACCTTC.

This rearrangement joins TRBV19 to TRBJ1-5, with D possibly TRBD1 on 5 matching bases. The CDR3 consists of 14 residues. The germline V and J ends were trimmed by 3 bases and 4 bases, with 10 bases remaining between them. Germline V gene data show CDR1 as LNHDA and CDR2 as SQIVND (reference sequence). CDR3 amino acids: CASSIMGQNQPQHF. The CDR3 DNA is TGTGCCAGTAGTATCATGGGGCAGAATCAGCCCCAGCATTTT.

J is TRBJ1-5 and V is TRBV18, with D unclear. This CDR3 spans 12 amino acids. V was trimmed by 3 bases and J by 7 bases, leaving 7 bases between them. CDR1 and CDR2 from the germline V gene are KGHSH and LQKENI. The CDR3 protein is CASSPAGQPQHF. The DNA of the CDR3 is TGTGCCAGCTCACCCGCGGGGCAGCCCCAGCATTTT.

This chain's CDR3 is CASIGTNYGYTF. CDR3 nucleotides: TGTGCCAGTATCGGGACGAACTATGGCTACACCTTC. V is TRBV19 and J is TRBJ1-2, with D perhaps TRBD1 (5 bases). V gave up 7 bases and J gave up 2 bases, with 8 bases separating them. Germline lookup yields CDR1 LNHDA and CDR2 SQIVND (reference sequence). The CDR3 loop spans 12 amino acids.